The T cell receptor (beta chain) described here comes from a study of monozygotic twins with inflammatory bowel disease. Findings and caveats of the study: Patients got different immunosuppressive treatments, which may have made their repertoires more variable.

Germline V lookup: CDR1 SGHNT, CDR2 YYREEE (reference sequence). This CDR3 has 13 residues. TCRdb derives one entry per CDR3 protein from the 5' RACE reads, leaving out DNA. The sample has approximately 150,000 distinct CDR3 sequences; the top ten hold 7.4%. On this clonotype: Its antigen is not identified.

The source material was blood. The clonotype originates from a human donor with ulcerative colitis or Crohn's disease, or a healthy co-twin of an affected twin (not recorded which). The genes are TRBV5-4 and TRBJ1-1; TCRdb's D call, TRBD1, is unchecked because there is no DNA. The CDR3 protein is CASIDRGHTEAFF. The full variable domain, its missing parts supplied by reference TRBV5-4 and TRBJ1-1, is ETGVTQSPTHLIKTRGQQVTLRCSSQSGHNTVSWYQQALGQGPQFIFQYYREEENGRGNFPPRFSGLQFPNYSSELNVNALELDDSALYLCASIDRGHTEAFFGQGTRLTVV.